This T cell receptor (beta chain) was retrieved from a study of blood T cells in healthy people across ages. Notes on this clonotype: What it binds is unknown.

CDR3 length equals 18 residues. Next came a second PCR, run for about 6 to 12 cycles, which used a sample-barcoded 5' primer along with a J-beta primer mix. Via MiXCR, TCRdb re-called the 5' RACE reads, giving one row per CDR3 protein. The repertoire consists of some 1.1 million distinct CDR3 sequences, with about two fifths occurring once and the leading ten covering approximately 14%. Overall study results and limits: Age advanced and TCR beta diversity per million T cells fell, roughly linearly. Diversity estimated from one million T cells was considered an underestimate. Across samples, TCR beta diversity tracked strongly with naive T cell percentage.

The study drew donors from healthy Caucasian individuals in Russia aged roughly 6 to 90. The V gene is TRBV21-1, the J gene TRBJ2-1; TRBD2, the D gene given by the table, was not confirmed from the DNA. TRBV21-1 is tagged as a pseudogene. Specimen: blood. The receptor was isolated from a man in his late teens or twenties in good health. In DNA, the CDR3 is TGTGCCAGCAGCAAAGGTTCTAGCGGGGGGTCCTCCTACAATGGGCAGTTCTTC. Protein sequence: CASSKGSSGGSSYNGQFF.